This TCR beta chain was retrieved from a study of cytomegalovirus exposure and HLA in healthy donors. 13 Jbeta primers and 60 Vbeta primers were used for the PCR. Assay: immunoSEQ multiplex PCR; the TCRdb copy retains only in-frame clones and omits some. This sample has approximately 110,000 clones, with 15% to 19% found just once. The germline gives CDR1 MNHEY, CDR2 SMNVEV (reference sequence). V dropped 3 bases and J dropped 6 bases, with 24 bases sitting between them. The length of the CDR3 is 18 residues. This clone was seen a few times. The source is a woman aged 18-29 years in good health and CMV-seronegative. Sequenced: PBMCs. This chain joins TRBV27 and TRBJ2-1, with D perhaps TRBD1 (6 bases). The CDR3 bases are TGTGCCAGCAGTTTTCTCCAAGGTCAGGGGAGCGAAACCAATGAGCAGTTCTTC. It specifies CASSFLQGQGSETNEQFF.